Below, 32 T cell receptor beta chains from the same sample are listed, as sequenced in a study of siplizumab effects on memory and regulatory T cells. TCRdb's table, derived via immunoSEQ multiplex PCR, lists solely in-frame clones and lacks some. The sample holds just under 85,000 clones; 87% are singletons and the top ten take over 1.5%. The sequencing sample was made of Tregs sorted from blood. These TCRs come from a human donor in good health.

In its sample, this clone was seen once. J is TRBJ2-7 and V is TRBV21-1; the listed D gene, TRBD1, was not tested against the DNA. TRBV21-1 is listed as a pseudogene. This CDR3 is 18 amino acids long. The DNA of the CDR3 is TGTGCCAGCAGCAAAGGGGCGAGTAGGGACAGGGGCTCCTACGAGCAGTACTTC. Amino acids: CASSKGASRDRGSYEQYF.

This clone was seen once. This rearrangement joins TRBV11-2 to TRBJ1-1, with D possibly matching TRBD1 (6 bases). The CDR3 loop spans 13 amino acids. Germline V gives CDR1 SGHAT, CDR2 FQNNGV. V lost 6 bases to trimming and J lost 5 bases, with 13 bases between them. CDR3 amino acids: CASSFTQGTEAFF. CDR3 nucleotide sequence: TGTGCCAGCAGTTTTACTCAGGGGACTGAAGCTTTCTTT. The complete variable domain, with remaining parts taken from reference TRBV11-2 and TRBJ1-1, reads EAGVAQSPRYKIIEKRQSVAFWCNPISGHATLYWYQQILGQGPKLLIQFQNNGVVDDSQLPKDRFSAERLKGVDSTLKIQPAKLEDSAVYLCASSFTQGTEAFFGQGTRLTVV.

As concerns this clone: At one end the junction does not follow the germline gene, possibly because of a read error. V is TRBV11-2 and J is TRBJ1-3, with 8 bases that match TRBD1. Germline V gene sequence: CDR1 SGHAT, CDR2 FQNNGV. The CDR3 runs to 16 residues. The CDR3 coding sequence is TGTGCCAGCAGCGTAGACAGGGGAAGCTCTGGAAACACCATATATTTT. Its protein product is CASSVDRGSSGNTIYF.

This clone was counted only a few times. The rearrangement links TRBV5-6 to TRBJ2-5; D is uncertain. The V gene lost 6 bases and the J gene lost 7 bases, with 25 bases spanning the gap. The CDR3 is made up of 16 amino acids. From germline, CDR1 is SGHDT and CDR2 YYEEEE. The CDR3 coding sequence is TGTGCCAGCACCACTTTTTTGCGCTTAGGGCAGGTGACCCAGTACTTC. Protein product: CASTTFLRLGQVTQYF.

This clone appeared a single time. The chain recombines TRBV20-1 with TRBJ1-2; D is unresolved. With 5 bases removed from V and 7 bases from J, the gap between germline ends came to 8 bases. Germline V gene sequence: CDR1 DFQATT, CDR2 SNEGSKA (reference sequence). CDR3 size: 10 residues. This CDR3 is CSAGSGGYTF. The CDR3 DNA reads TGCAGTGCTGGCTCGGGTGGCTACACCTTC.

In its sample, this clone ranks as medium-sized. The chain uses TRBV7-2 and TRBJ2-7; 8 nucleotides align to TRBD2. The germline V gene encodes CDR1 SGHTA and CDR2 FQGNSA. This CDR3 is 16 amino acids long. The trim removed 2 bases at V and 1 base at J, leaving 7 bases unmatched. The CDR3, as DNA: TGTGCCAGCAGCTTAACTGAGGGACTAGTATCCTACGAGCAGTACTTC. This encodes CASSLTEGLVSYEQYF.

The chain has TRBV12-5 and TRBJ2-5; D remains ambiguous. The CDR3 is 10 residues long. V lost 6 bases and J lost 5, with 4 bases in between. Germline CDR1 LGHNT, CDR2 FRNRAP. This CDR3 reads CASGGETQYF. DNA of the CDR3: TGTGCTAGTGGAGGCGAGACCCAGTACTTC.

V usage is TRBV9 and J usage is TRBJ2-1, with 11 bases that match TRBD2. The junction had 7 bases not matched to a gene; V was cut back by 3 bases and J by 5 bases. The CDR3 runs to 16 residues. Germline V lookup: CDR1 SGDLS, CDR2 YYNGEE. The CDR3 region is CASSAFIAGGNNEQFF. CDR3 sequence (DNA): TGTGCCAGCAGCGCCTTTATAGCGGGGGGGAACAATGAGCAGTTCTTC.

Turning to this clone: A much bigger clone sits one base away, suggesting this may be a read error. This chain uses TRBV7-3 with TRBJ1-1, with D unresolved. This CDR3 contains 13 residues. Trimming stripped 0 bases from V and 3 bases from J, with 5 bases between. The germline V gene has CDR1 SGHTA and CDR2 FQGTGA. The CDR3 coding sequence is TGTGCCAGCAGCTTAACAGGGTACACTGAAGCTTTCTTT. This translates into CASSLTGYTEAFF.

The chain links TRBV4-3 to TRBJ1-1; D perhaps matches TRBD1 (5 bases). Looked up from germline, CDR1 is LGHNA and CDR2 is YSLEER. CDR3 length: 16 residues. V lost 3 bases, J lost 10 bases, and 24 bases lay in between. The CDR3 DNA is TGCGCCAGCAGCCAGACCGTCCGGGACCCGCTCTTCCCAGCTTTCTTT. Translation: CASSQTVRDPLFPAFF.

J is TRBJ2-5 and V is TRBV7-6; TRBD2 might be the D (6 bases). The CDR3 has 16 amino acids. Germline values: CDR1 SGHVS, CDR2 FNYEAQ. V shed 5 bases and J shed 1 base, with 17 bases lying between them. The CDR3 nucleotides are TGTGCCAGCAGCCGCCCGACTGTGCGGGGCCAAGAGACCCAGTACTTC. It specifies CASSRPTVRGQETQYF.

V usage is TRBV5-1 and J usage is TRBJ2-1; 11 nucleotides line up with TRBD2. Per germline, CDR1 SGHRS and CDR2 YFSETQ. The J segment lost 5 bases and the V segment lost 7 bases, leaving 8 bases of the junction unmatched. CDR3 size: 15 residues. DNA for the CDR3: TGCGCCAGCCTCTCCGGGACTAGCGGAAACAATGAGCAGTTCTTC. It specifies CASLSGTSGNNEQFF. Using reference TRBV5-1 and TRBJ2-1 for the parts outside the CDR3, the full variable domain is KAGVTQTPRYLIKTRGQQVTLSCSPISGHRSVSWYQQTPGQGLQFLFEYFSETQRNKGNFPGRFSGRQFSNSRSEMNVSTLELGDSALYLCASLSGTSGNNEQFFGPGTRLTVL.

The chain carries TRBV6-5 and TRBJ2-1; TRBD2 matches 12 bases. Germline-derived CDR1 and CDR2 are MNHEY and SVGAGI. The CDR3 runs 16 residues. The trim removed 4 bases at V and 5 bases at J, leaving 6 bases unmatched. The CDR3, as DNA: TGTGCCAGCAGTTTTCTAGCGGGGGGGGTTCACAATGAGCAGTTCTTC. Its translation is CASSFLAGGVHNEQFF.

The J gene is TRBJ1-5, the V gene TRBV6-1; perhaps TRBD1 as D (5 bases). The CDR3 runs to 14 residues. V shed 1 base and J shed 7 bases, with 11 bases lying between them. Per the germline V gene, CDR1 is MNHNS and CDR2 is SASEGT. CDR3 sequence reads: CASSEVGATQPQHF. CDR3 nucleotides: TGTGCCAGCAGTGAAGTTGGGGCTACCCAGCCCCAGCATTTT.

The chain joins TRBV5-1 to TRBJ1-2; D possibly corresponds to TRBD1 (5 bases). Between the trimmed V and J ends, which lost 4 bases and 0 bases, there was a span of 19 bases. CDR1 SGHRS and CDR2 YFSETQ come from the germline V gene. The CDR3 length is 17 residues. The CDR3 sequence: CASSPILDSLTNYGYTF. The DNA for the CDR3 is TGCGCCAGCAGCCCGATTCTAGACAGCTTAACTAACTATGGCTACACCTTC.

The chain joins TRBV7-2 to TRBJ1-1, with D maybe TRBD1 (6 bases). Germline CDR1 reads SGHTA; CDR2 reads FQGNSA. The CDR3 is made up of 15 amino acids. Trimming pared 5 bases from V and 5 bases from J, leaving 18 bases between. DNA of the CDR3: TGTGCCAGCAGCCCCAGTTTCGACAGGCTAACTGAAGCTTTCTTT. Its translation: CASSPSFDRLTEAFF.

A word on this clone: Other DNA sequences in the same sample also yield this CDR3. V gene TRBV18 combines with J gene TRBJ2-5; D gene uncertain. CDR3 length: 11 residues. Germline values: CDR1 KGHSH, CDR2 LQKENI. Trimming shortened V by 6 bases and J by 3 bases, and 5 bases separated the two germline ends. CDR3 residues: CASSPEETQYF. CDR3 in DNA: TGTGCCAGCTCGCCCGAAGAGACCCAGTACTTC.

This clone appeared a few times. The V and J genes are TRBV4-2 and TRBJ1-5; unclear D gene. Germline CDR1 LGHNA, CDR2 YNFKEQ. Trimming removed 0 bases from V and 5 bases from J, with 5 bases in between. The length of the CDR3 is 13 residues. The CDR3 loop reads CASSQEVYQPQHF. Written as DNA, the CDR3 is TGTGCCAGCAGCCAAGAGGTTTATCAGCCCCAGCATTTT.

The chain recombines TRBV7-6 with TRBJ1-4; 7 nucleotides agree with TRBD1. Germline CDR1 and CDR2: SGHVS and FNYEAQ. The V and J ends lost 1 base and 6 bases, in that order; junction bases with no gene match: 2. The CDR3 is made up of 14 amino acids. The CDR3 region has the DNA TGTGCCAGCAGCTTAGGTGGACAGGATGAAAAACTGTTTTTT. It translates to CASSLGGQDEKLFF.

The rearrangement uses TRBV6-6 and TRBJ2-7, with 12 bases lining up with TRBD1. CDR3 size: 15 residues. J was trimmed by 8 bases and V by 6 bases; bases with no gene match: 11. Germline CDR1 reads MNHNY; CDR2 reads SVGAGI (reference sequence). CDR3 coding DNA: TGTGCCAGCAGATTGACCGGGACAGGGGGCGGCAAGCAGTACTTC. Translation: CASRLTGTGGGKQYF.

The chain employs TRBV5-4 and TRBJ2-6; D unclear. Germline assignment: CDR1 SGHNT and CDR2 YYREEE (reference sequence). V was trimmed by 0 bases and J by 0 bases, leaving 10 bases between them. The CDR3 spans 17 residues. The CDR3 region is CASSLVTTNSGANVLTF. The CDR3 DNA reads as TGTGCCAGCAGCTTGGTAACAACTAACTCTGGGGCCAACGTCCTGACTTTC. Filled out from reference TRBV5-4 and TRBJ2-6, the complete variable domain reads ETGVTQSPTHLIKTRGQQVTLRCSSQSGHNTVSWYQQALGQGPQFIFQYYREEENGRGNFPPRFSGLQFPNYSSELNVNALELDDSALYLCASSLVTTNSGANVLTFGAGSRLTVL.

This CDR3 is CANHRDPSGANVLTF. CDR3 in DNA: TGTGCCAACCACAGGGACCCCTCTGGGGCCAACGTCCTGACTTTC. This chain connects TRBV2 to TRBJ2-6, with D maybe TRBD1 (6 bases). CDR1 and CDR2 (germline): SNHLY, FYNNEI. With 10 bases removed from V and 0 bases from J, the gap between germline ends came to 13 bases. The CDR3 is 15 residues long.

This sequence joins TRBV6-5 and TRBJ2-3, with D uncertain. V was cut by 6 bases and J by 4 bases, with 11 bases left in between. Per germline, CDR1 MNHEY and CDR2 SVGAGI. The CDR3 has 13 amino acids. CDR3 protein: CASRASGPDTQYF. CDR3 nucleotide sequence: TGTGCCAGCAGGGCTAGTGGTCCAGATACGCAGTATTTT.

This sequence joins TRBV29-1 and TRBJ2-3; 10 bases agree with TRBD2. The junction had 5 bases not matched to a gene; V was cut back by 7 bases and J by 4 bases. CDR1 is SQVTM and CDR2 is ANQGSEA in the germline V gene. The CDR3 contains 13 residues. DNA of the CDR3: TGCAGCGCAGCAGCGGGGGGGCCAGATACGCAGTATTTT. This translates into CSAAAGGPDTQYF.

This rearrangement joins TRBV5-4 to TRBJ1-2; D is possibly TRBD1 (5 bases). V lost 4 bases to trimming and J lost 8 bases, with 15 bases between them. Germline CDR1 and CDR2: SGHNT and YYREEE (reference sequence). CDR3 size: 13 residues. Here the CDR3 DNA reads TGTGCCAGCAGCCCACAGGTTTCTGGAGGCTACACCTTC. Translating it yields CASSPQVSGGYTF.

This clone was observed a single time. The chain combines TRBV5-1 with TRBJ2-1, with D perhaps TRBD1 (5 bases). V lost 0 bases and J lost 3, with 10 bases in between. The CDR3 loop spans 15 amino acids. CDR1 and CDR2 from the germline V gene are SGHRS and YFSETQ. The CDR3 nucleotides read TGCGCCAGCAGCTTGGAAGGGGCCAGCTACAATGAGCAGTTCTTC. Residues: CASSLEGASYNEQFF.

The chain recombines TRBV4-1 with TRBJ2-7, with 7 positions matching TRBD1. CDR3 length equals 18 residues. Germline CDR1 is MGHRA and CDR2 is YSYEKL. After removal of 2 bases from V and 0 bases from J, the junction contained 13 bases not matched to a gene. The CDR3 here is CASSQLKILQGSSYEQYF. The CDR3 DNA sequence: TGCGCCAGCAGCCAATTGAAAATACTACAGGGGAGCTCCTACGAGCAGTACTTC.

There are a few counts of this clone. This CDR3 reads CASSVPWGQGNQPQHF. The CDR3 DNA is TGTGCCAGCAGCGTTCCTTGGGGACAGGGCAATCAGCCCCAGCATTTT. The chain couples TRBV9 to TRBJ1-5; 8 nucleotides line up with TRBD1. The CDR3 totals 16 residues. Germline CDR1 and CDR2: SGDLS and YYNGEE. J lost 2 bases, V lost 2 bases, and 6 bases had no gene match.

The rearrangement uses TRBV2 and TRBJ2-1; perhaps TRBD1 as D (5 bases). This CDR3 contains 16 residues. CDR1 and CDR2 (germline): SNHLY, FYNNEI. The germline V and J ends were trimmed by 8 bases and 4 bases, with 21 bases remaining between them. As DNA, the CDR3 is TGTGCCAGCTTGGGAAGCCGGGCCCAGGGATACAATGAGCAGTTCTTC. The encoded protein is CASLGSRAQGYNEQFF.

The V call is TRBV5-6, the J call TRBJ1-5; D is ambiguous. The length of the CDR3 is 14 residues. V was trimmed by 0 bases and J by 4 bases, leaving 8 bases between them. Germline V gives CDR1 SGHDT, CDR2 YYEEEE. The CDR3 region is CASSLVGSNQPQHF. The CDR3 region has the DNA TGTGCCAGCAGCTTGGTGGGATCAAATCAGCCCCAGCATTTT.

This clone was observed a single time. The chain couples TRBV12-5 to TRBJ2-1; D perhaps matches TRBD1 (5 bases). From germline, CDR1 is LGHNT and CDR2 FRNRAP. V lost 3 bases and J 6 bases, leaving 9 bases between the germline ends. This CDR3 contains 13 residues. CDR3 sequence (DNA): TGTGCTAGTGGTTTCCCAGGGCGCAATGAGCAGTTCTTC. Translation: CASGFPGRNEQFF.

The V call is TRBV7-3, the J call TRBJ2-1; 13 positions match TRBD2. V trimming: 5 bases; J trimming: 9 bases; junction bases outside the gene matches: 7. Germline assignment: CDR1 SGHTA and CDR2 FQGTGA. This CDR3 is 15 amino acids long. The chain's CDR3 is CASSRGLAGIGEQFF. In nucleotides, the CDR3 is TGTGCCAGCAGCCGGGGACTAGCGGGGATTGGTGAGCAGTTCTTC.